This record covers a single T cell receptor beta chain. Its specificity is unknown. Some clones are missing from TCRdb's copy, which holds only in-frame ones; the method was immunoSEQ multiplex PCR. The sample lists some 40,000 clones, just under 90% occurring once. The sample comes from a study of graft-versus-host responses after intestinal transplantation. Trimming removed 0 bases from V and 10 bases from J, with 9 bases in between. The CDR3 is made up of 12 amino acids. CDR1 and CDR2 from the germline V gene are SGHAT and FQNNGV. General study results and limits: High graft-versus-host to host-versus-graft clonal ratios were found in allografts of patients who had graft-donor T cell macrochimerism.

The specimen was PBMCs, collected approximately 270 days after transplant. This clonotype originated in a human patient who received an intestinal transplant, so some T cells may come from the graft donor. The J gene is TRBJ1-1, the V gene TRBV11-2, with D perhaps TRBD1 (5 bases). CDR3 DNA sequence: TGTGCCAGCAGCTTAGACCGGGACGGAGCTTTCTTT. It yields the protein CASSLDRDGAFF.